This T cell receptor beta chain was sequenced for a study of post-analysis software for immune sequencing data. The J segment lost 8 bases and the V segment lost 6 bases, leaving 9 bases of the junction unmatched. Germline CDR1 is SNHLY and CDR2 is FYNNEI. The CDR3 extends over 13 amino acids. Unique molecular identifiers featured in each of the TCR beta cDNA libraries. TCRdb processed the PCR reads anew with MiXCR; each CDR3 protein has one entry. The sample lists about 540,000 distinct CDR3 sequences, less than 40% occurring once. Findings and limits, study-wide: Patients used roughly five TRBV segments, including TRBV5-6, TRBV5-1 and TRBV20-1, more often than controls.

In regard to this clonotype: Its antigen is not known.

The rearrangement links TRBV2 to TRBJ1-2, with 7 positions matching TRBD1. The origin of this receptor is a girl between 2 and 17 years old with multiple sclerosis. The sample was blood. This chain's CDR3 is CASRDDRDGGYTF. CDR3 in DNA: TGTGCCAGCAGAGACGACAGGGATGGCGGCTACACCTTC. Looking up the rest from reference TRBV2 and TRBJ1-2 gives the full variable domain: EPEVTQTPSHQVTQMGQEVILRCVPISNHLYFYWYRQILGQKVEFLVSFYNNEISEKSEIFDDQFSVERPDGSNFTLKIRSTKLEDSAMYFCASRDDRDGGYTFGSGTRLTVV.